This T cell receptor beta chain comes out of a study of T-cell reconstitution after alpha-beta-depleted transplantation in children. Regarding the study as a whole: Newly produced T cells mostly provided counts and TCRbeta diversity after one year, as hyperexpanded clones declined. Expanded graft clones numbering several hundred reportedly gave rise to alpha-beta T cells about two months after transplant.

Preparation of the TCRbeta library involved a method that used unique molecular identifiers. MiXCR, run by TCRdb on the PCR reads, gives a single entry per CDR3 protein. The profile shows 450,000 to 550,000 distinct CDR3 sequences, over 10% of them singletons. For this clonotype: Its antigen is undetermined.

The sequencing here drew on PBMCs, mostly from graft donor cells, taken 180 days after TCRalphabeta/CD19-depleted stem cell transplant. This TCR was recovered from a female patient aged 2 to 10 who had a stem cell transplant for aplastic anemia, so the T cells may come from the graft donor.

CDR3 residues: CASSEDRHYEQYF. For the CDR3, the DNA is TGTGCCAGCAGTGAGGACAGACACTACGAGCAGTACTTC. The chain links TRBV2 to TRBJ2-7; possibly TRBD1 for D (6 bases). Trimming shortened V by 3 bases and J by 3 bases, and 9 bases separated the two germline ends. The germline gives CDR1 SNHLY, CDR2 FYNNEI. CDR3 length: 13 amino acids.